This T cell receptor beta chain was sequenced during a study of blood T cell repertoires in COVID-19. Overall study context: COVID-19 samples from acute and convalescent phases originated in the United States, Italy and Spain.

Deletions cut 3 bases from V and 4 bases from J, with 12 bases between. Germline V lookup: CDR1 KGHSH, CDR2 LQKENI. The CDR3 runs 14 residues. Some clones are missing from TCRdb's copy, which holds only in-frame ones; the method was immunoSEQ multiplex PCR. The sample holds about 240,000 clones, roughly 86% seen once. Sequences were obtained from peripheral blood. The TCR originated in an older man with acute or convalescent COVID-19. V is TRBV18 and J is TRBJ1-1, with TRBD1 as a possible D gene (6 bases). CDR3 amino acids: CASSPDRSSTEAFF. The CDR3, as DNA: TGTGCCAGCTCACCTGACAGGTCAAGCACTGAAGCTTTCTTT.